The present entry profiles one T cell receptor beta chain with its context. This clonotype was seen repeatedly, ten times or more. The antigen this receptor binds is unknown. The record has no base qualities; no much larger clone is one base away. In the ophthalmopathy patients, disease was moderately to severely active, with a Clinical Activity Score of 3 or more, a NOSPECS grade of 4 or more, and a duration of less than 3 months. Any patient with an uncontrolled infection, another autoimmune disease, pregnancy or lactation was excluded. Diagnoses relied on clinical symptoms, serum thyroxine and TRAb, thyroid ultrasound and orbital computed tomography. PBMCs were isolated from roughly 10 ml of fresh peripheral blood by Ficoll-Paque density gradient centrifugation. Total RNA was extracted with Trizol reagent, and quality was checked on an Agilent 2100 Bioanalyzer. TCR beta CDR3 regions were amplified from RNA transcripts. For the first round of RT-PCR on the TCR CDR3, the HTBI primer set was used together with the Qiagen OneStep RT-PCR kit. Libraries were constructed in a second round of multiplex PCR, after which size selection and purification were carried out. The libraries were sequenced on an Illumina HiSeq2000 using paired-end 100 bp reads. Per the original workflow: SOAPnuke was used to process the raw data, removing reads that contained adapters or uncalled bases, had a mean Phred below 15, or lacked an exact match to the constant primer or identifier. High-quality paired reads were merged with COPE v1.2.5, and unique nucleotide sequences were defined as clonotypes. MiTCR v1.1 was used to align the clonotypes against IMGT TRBV, TRBD and TRBJ reference segments. The analysis was restricted to V-J combinations with a frequency above 0.0001, which together covered 99% to 99.2% of the repertoires. The TCS score was defined as the ratio of F50 (clonal expansion) to E x V (chaos), calculated using BLOSUM62-based TCRdist between CDR3 peptides within each V-J. Welch's t-statistics and random forest reduced around 520 V-J features to around 14, which were used in a naive Bayes classifier (R e1071). TCRdb trimmed the raw reads at Q25, called clones with MiXCR and kept productive beta chains. Rows are unified per CDR3 protein, each entry keeping the most common DNA and genes. These V and J calls derive from TCRdb rather than the authors' analysis. The table for this sample lists 600,000 or so distinct CDR3 sequences; 11% to 15% of them were counted only once. About 7% of the sample belongs to the ten largest clones.

V lost 4 bases and J lost 8 bases, and the count of bases not matched to a germline gene is 9. CDR1 and CDR2 are drawn from the germline V gene (reference sequence): PRHDT, FYEKMQ. The CDR3 starts with the cysteine, ends with the phenylalanine, and has 15 residues. Only the CDR3 DNA is retained, 45 bases long and in frame from the first base. This specimen comes from a study of T cells in Graves' hyperthyroidism and ophthalmopathy (dated by TCRdb to 2018 to 2020). With regard to the full study: Peripheral blood was sampled at the time of initial diagnosis, prior to any treatment. Prospective prediction of ophthalmopathy was tested in an independent validation cohort of 18 to 20 hyperthyroidism patients and roughly 16 patients who later progressed to ophthalmopathy. TCR Vbeta CDR3 sequencing of approximately 140 peripheral blood samples (about 45 ophthalmopathy, roughly 74 hyperthyroidism and some 17 progressor patients) is reported in the paper. After sampling, hyperthyroidism patients received methimazole starting at 30 mg daily, and ophthalmopathy patients received high-dose intravenous methylprednisolone. To identify distinguishing TCR V-J signatures, a discovery cohort of 100 or so patients was used, comprising 43 with Graves' ophthalmopathy and around 60 with stable Graves' hyperthyroidism. The 90 or so discovery patients were randomly split 7:3 into training and test sets. In addition, the study compared T-cell repertoires in thyroid tissue and in blood from five to seven Graves' hyperthyroidism patients.

On the study overall, not on this receptor specifically: Sample size was not statistically predetermined, and investigators were not blinded to group allocation. Most expanded thyroid clonotypes (frequency above 0.001) were also found in blood, which suggests that blood repertoires may mirror thyroid immune responses. In validation, the model predicted progression to ophthalmopathy a median of about 6.8 months before onset, with about 71% sensitivity and about 72% specificity. A model built on a 13 V-J signature distinguished ophthalmopathy from stable hyperthyroidism, reaching roughly 88% sensitivity and under 84% specificity in cross-validation and 80%/75% in testing.

The TCR was taken from a woman in her late teens or twenties with Graves' ophthalmopathy. Sequencing used blood. The chain couples TRBV13 to TRBJ2-1; TRBD2 fits 9 bases in the junction. The sequenced DNA is TGTGCCAGCAGCTCCCGACTAGCGGAGGGGGATGAGCAGTTCTTC. This encodes CASSSRLAEGDEQFF.